This TCR beta chain was documented in a study of cytomegalovirus exposure and HLA in healthy donors. Study summary: The Caucasian-associated ancestry cluster contained 81% of the roughly 370 genotyped donors.

The CDR3 is made up of 14 amino acids. The germline CDR1 and CDR2 sequences are LGHNA and YSLEER. Between the trimmed V and J ends, which lost 1 base and 0 bases, there was a span of 6 bases. This clone has more than one count but fewer than ten. Its target is unknown. This PCR relied on a set of 60 Vbeta primers and 13 Jbeta primers. Sequencing used immunoSEQ multiplex PCR; TCRdb keeps in-frame clones, though not all of them. This table has some 160,000 clones, over 60% appearing once. Points from the study as a whole: Confirmation was obtained in vitro that a few CMV-associated chains are specific for CMV antigens. Later analysis demonstrated an association between a missense DCLRE1C variant and TCR beta V- and J-gene trimming.

The sequence was obtained from a man aged 35 to 55 in good health and CMV-seronegative. The sequenced material came from PBMCs. V and J are TRBV4-3 and TRBJ1-2; D perhaps matches TRBD1 (5 bases). Here the CDR3 DNA reads TGCGCCAGCAGCCAAGCGACAGCTAACTATGGCTACACCTTC. As protein: CASSQATANYGYTF.